The rows below give T cell receptor beta chains drawn from one sample of a study of siplizumab effects on memory and regulatory T cells. Generated by immunoSEQ multiplex PCR, the TCRdb table keeps only in-frame clones and is missing some. The sample lists tens of thousands of clones; about 90% were seen once. Sequences were obtained from CD8+ T cells sorted from blood. These receptors all stem from a human donor in good health. CDR3s include the opening cysteine and the closing phenylalanine or tryptophan. D genes are given only for firm matches. Rows may omit the clone size; those that give it use once, few, many or a size class.

cdr3_aa cdr3_nt j_call d_call v_call cdr3_length clone_size
CASSQGALRRYSPYEQYF TGCGCCAGCAGCCAAGGGGCGCTCAGGAGGTACTCACCCTACGAGCAGTACTTC TRBJ2-7 . TRBV4-1 18 once
CASSYQSSSYEQYF TGTGCCAGTAGTTACCAGTCGAGCTCCTACGAGCAGTACTTC TRBJ2-7 . TRBV19 14 .
CASSLDRGNEQYF TGTGCCAGCAGCCTGGACAGGGGCAACGAGCAGTACTTC TRBJ2-7 TRBD1 TRBV5-8 13 .
CASSFDRAYGYTF TGTGCCAGCAGTTTCGACAGGGCTTATGGCTACACCTTC TRBJ1-2 TRBD1 TRBV5-8 13 .
CASSSYAGTGAQETQYF TGTGCCAGCAGCTCCTACGCCGGGACAGGGGCCCAAGAGACCCAGTACTTC TRBJ2-5 TRBD1 TRBV7-8 17 .
CATSREVGAPHLGYTF TGTGCCACCAGCAGAGAGGTGGGGGCTCCGCATTTGGGCTACACCTTC TRBJ1-2 . TRBV15 16 .
CASSQELAGGFSGANVLTF TGTGCCAGCAGCCAAGAACTAGCGGGAGGGTTCTCTGGGGCCAACGTCCTGACTTTC TRBJ2-6 TRBD2 TRBV4-2 19 .
CATTTTGTENTGELFF TGTGCCACCACCACAACCGGGACAGAGAACACCGGGGAGCTGTTTTTT TRBJ2-2 TRBD1 TRBV15 16 .
CASSEVVRDGYTF TGTGCCAGCAGTGAAGTTGTTAGGGATGGCTACACCTTC TRBJ1-2 . TRBV2 13 once
CASSSPFSGADTGELFF TGTGCCAGCAGCTCCCCATTCTCAGGGGCTGACACCGGGGAGCTGTTTTTT TRBJ2-2 . TRBV9 17 few
CASSDTGDYGYTF TGTGCCAGCAGTGATACTGGGGACTATGGCTACACCTTC TRBJ1-2 . TRBV25-1 13 .
CASSLSGGGSTEAFF TGCGCCAGCAGCCTCTCTGGTGGGGGCTCCACTGAAGCTTTCTTT TRBJ1-1 . TRBV4-1 15 .
CSGAGTGHEQFF TGCAGCGGGGCCGGGACAGGGCATGAGCAGTTCTTC TRBJ2-1 TRBD1 TRBV29-1 12 .
CASSYLDTRRGYTF TGTGCCAGCAGTTACTTGGACACCCGACGAGGCTACACCTTC TRBJ1-2 . TRBV6-5 14 .
CASSLLQGASYNSPLHF TGCGCCAGCAGCTTGTTACAGGGGGCTTCTTATAATTCACCCCTCCACTTT TRBJ1-6 TRBD1 TRBV5-1 17 .
CASSYMGRGGEQYF TGTGCCAGCAGTTACATGGGGAGGGGGGGCGAGCAGTACTTC TRBJ2-7 . TRBV6-5 14 .
CASSSSGRSYEQYF TGTGCCAGTAGTAGTAGCGGGAGATCCTACGAGCAGTACTTC TRBJ2-7 TRBD2 TRBV19 14 .
CASSTRGTLEQYF TGTGCCAGCAGCACCCGCGGGACTCTCGAGCAGTACTTC TRBJ2-7 . TRBV7-9 13 .
CASSFGTAISGYTF TGTGCCAGCAGTTTCGGGACCGCAATCAGTGGCTACACCTTC TRBJ1-2 . TRBV27 14 .
CASSYKGAGELFF TGTGCCAGCAGTTACAAGGGGGCCGGGGAGCTGTTTTTT TRBJ2-2 . TRBV6-5 13 few
CAWSSGEGGTTDTQYF TGTGCCTGGAGTTCCGGGGAGGGGGGGACGACAGATACGCAGTATTTT TRBJ2-3 . TRBV30 16 .
CASSGGNNQPQHF TGTGCCAGCAGCGGCGGGAACAATCAGCCCCAGCATTTT TRBJ1-5 . TRBV5-6 13 .
CASRPGLAGYNEQFF TGTGCCAGTCGTCCGGGACTAGCGGGTTACAATGAGCAGTTCTTC TRBJ2-1 TRBD2 TRBV27 15 .
CASKDTGELFF TGTGCCAGCAAGGACACCGGGGAGCTGTTTTTT TRBJ2-2 . TRBV7-9 11 .
CASSLAGEGQPQHF TGTGCCAGCAGTTTAGCGGGGGAAGGTCAGCCCCAGCATTTT TRBJ1-5 . TRBV27 14 .
CASSLRDSGANVLTF TGTGCCAGCAGCTTAAGGGACTCTGGGGCCAACGTCCTGACTTTC TRBJ2-6 . TRBV11-3 15 .
CASSQGGETEAFF TGCGCCAGCAGCCAAGGAGGGGAAACTGAAGCTTTCTTT TRBJ1-1 . TRBV4-1 13 .
CASSLQGARYGYTF TGTGCCAGCAGTCTACAGGGGGCTAGGTATGGCTACACCTTC TRBJ1-2 TRBD1 TRBV28 14 few
CASSPPSSYEQYF TGTGCCAGCAGCCCCCCGAGCTCCTACGAGCAGTACTTC TRBJ2-7 . TRBV7-6 13 .
CASSLARLAREETQYF TGTGCCAGCAGCTTGGCCAGACTAGCGCGGGAAGAGACCCAGTACTTC TRBJ2-5 TRBD2 TRBV5-5 16 .
CASPRGDLSTDTQYF TGTGCCAGCCCCCGGGGGGACTTGTCCACAGATACGCAGTATTTT TRBJ2-3 TRBD2 TRBV7-9 15 .
CASSFPGTGKQPQHF TGTGCCAGCAGTTTTCCCGGGACAGGGAAACAGCCCCAGCATTTT TRBJ1-5 TRBD1 TRBV28 15 .
CASSYRGLAGDEQYF TGTGCCAGCAGTTACAGAGGACTAGCGGGAGACGAGCAGTACTTC TRBJ2-7 TRBD2 TRBV6-5 15 .
CASQPQTLAKNIQYF TGTGCCAGCCAACCGCAGACTTTAGCCAAAAACATTCAGTACTTC TRBJ2-4 . TRBV27 15 .
CASSSTTGSYNEQFF TGTGCCAGCAGTTCCACGACAGGCTCCTACAATGAGCAGTTCTTC TRBJ2-1 . TRBV27 15 once
CASSEEELSYNEQFF TGCGCCAGCAGCGAAGAGGAGCTGTCCTACAATGAGCAGTTCTTC TRBJ2-1 . TRBV4-1 15 .
CASSIGPLTEAFF TGTGCCAGTAGTATAGGACCCTTAACTGAAGCTTTCTTT TRBJ1-1 . TRBV19 13 .
CASSGLKIYEQYF TGTGCCAGCAGTGGACTGAAGATTTACGAGCAGTACTTC TRBJ2-7 . TRBV6-1 13 .
CASSIWGAAEAFF TGTGCCAGTAGTATCTGGGGAGCGGCTGAAGCTTTCTTT TRBJ1-1 . TRBV19 13 .
CASSHLGAYEQYF TGTGCCAGCAGCCATCTAGGGGCCTACGAGCAGTACTTC TRBJ2-7 . TRBV27 13 .
CASSPIDGSGGLYEQYF TGTGCCAGCAGCCCCATAGATGGGAGCGGAGGTCTCTACGAGCAGTACTTC TRBJ2-7 . TRBV4-2 17 .
CASSVDQNTGELFF TGTGCCAGCAGTGTGGACCAGAACACCGGGGAGCTGTTTTTT TRBJ2-2 . TRBV27 14 once
CASRPWGGYTDTQYF TGTGCCAGTAGGCCTTGGGGGGGCTACACAGATACGCAGTATTTT TRBJ2-3 . TRBV19 15 .
CASSDRSSYEQYF TGTGCCAGCAGCGACAGGAGCTCCTACGAGCAGTACTTC TRBJ2-7 . TRBV7-9 13 .
CASSYLTGVGETQYF TGTGCCAGCAGTTACCTGACAGGGGTCGGGGAGACCCAGTACTTC TRBJ2-5 TRBD1 TRBV6-5 15 .
CSASQSGELFF TGCAGTGCTTCACAGTCCGGGGAGCTGTTTTTT TRBJ2-2 . TRBV20-1 11 .
CASSYSVWQYF TGTGCCAGCAGTTACTCCGTTTGGCAGTACTTC TRBJ2-7 . TRBV6-5 11 .
CASSDATQVQNTEAFF TGTGCCAGCAGTGATGCCACACAGGTCCAGAACACTGAAGCTTTCTTT TRBJ1-1 . TRBV25-1 16 .
CASSLGGDFPLYEQYF TGTGCCAGCAGCTTGGGGGGGGATTTCCCTCTCTACGAGCAGTACTTC TRBJ2-7 TRBD2 TRBV9 16 .
CAGEGGQKRPDTQYF TGTGCCGGGGAGGGGGGACAAAAAAGGCCAGATACGCAGTATTTT TRBJ2-3 . TRBV2 15 .
CASSTLRTEAFF TGTGCCAGCAGCACCCTCCGCACTGAAGCTTTCTTT TRBJ1-1 . TRBV9 12 .
CASSSLGKETQYF TGTGCCAGCAGCTCTCTAGGAAAAGAGACCCAGTACTTC TRBJ2-5 . TRBV7-6 13 .
CSSLLHYNEQFF TGCAGCTCCCTGCTACACTACAATGAGCAGTTCTTC TRBJ2-1 . TRBV29-1 12 once
CATSTDRAVGSPLHF TGTGCCACCAGCACTGACAGGGCCGTCGGTTCACCCCTCCACTTT TRBJ1-6 TRBD1 TRBV15 15 .
CASSPSSGPYNEQFF TGCGCCAGCAGCCCTTCTAGCGGGCCCTACAATGAGCAGTTCTTC TRBJ2-1 TRBD2 TRBV4-1 15 .